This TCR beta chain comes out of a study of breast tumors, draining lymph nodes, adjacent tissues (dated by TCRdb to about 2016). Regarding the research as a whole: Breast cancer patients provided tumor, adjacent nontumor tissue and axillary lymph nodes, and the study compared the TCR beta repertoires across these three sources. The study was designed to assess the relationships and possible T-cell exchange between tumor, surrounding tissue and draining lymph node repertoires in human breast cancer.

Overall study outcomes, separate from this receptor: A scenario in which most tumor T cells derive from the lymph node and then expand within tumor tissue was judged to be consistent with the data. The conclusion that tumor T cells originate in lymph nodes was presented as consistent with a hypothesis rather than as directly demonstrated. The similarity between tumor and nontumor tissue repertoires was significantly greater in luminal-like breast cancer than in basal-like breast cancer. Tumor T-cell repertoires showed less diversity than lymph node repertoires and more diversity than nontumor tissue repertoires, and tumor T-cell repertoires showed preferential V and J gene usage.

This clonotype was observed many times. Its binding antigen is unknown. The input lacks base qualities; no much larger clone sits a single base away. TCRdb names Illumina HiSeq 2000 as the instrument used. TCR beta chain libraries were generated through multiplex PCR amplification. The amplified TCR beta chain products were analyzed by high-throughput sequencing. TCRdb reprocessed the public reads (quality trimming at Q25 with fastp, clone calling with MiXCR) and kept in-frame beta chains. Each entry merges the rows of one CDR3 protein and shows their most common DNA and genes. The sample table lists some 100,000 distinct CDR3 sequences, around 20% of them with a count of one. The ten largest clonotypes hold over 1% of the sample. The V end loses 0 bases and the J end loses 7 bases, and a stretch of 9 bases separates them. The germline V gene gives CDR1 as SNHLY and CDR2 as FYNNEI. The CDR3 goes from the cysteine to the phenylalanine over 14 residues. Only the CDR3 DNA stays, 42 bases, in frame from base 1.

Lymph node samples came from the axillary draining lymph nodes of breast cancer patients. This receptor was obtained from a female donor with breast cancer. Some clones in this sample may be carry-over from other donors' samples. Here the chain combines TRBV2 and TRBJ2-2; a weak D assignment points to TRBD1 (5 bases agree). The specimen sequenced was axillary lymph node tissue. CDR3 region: CASSEATVIGELFF. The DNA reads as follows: TGTGCCAGCAGTGAAGCGACAGTTATCGGGGAGCTGTTTTTT.